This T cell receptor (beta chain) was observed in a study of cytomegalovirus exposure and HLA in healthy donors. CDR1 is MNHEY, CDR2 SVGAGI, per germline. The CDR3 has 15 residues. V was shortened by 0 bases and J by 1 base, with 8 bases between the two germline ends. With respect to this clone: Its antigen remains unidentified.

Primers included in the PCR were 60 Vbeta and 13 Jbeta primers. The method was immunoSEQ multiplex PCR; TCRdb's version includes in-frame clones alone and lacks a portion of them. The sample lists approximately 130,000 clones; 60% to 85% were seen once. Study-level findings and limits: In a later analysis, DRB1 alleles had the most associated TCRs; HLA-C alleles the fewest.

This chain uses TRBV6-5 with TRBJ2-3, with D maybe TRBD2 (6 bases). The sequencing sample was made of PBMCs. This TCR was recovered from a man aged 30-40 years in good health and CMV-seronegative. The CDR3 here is CASSYSPGGTDTQYF. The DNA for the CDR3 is TGTGCCAGCAGTTACTCCCCGGGGGGCACAGATACGCAGTATTTT.